The sequence of this T cell receptor beta chain was determined in a study of blood T cell repertoires in COVID-19. The wider study: The samples span acute and convalescent COVID-19 from the United States, Italy and Spain.

A note on this clone: Germline and junction disagree at one end, which may indicate a read error.

Looked up from germline, CDR1 is SSHAT and CDR2 is FNYEAQ (reference sequence). The length of the CDR3 is 15 residues. Original analysis: The authors estimated nucleated cell counts from reference gene primer amplification. Profiled with immunoSEQ multiplex PCR; TCRdb holds only in-frame clones, not every one. The V and J calls and clone size are taken from that table; D and trimming were inferred from the DNA. The table records under 300,000 clones, 65% to 90% of them present only once. The sample consisted of peripheral blood. The V call is TRBV7-7, the J call TRBJ2-2; a weak D match, TRBD2 (5 bases). This TCR came from a man aged 35 to 55 who had recovered from COVID-19. The CDR3 DNA follows: TGTGCTAGCAGCACCGGACTGACGAACACCGGGGAGCTGTTTTTT. Protein sequence: CASSTGLTNTGELFF.